This T cell receptor (beta chain) was sequenced for a study of T cells in Graves' hyperthyroidism and ophthalmopathy. Findings and limits, study-wide: For ophthalmopathy, model prediction preceded onset by a median roughly 5.9 months.

This CDR3 comprises 12 residues. After removal of 10 bases from V and 2 bases from J, the junction contained 3 bases not matched to a gene. Per germline, CDR1 MNHNS and CDR2 SASEGT. As to this clonotype: Its target is not known.

Using RNA transcripts as the source, TCR beta CDR3 regions were amplified. The primer set for the first-round RT-PCR of the TCR CDR3 was HTBI. TCRdb itself ran the multiplex PCR reads through MiXCR, one entry per CDR3 protein. The repertoire holds 400,000 to 600,000 distinct CDR3 sequences, with 20% to 25% as singletons. V is TRBV6-1 and J is TRBJ2-7; 9 positions agree with TRBD1. Sequenced material: blood. This TCR derives from a man aged 18-30 years with Graves' hyperthyroidism. In DNA form, the CDR3 reads TGTGCCATCAGGACAGGGGCCTACGAGCAGTACTTC. Amino acids: CAIRTGAYEQYF.